One and the same sample provided the 5 T cell receptor beta chains below, sequenced in a study of blood T cell repertoires in COVID-19. TCRdb's table, derived via immunoSEQ multiplex PCR, lists solely in-frame clones and lacks some. The sample lists 150,000 to 180,000 clones; about 85% were seen once. The source material was peripheral blood. All receptors derive from a woman aged 60-75 years with COVID-19, enrolled during active disease.

The chain combines TRBV6-1 with TRBJ1-5, with a weak D call TRBD1 (5 bases). CDR1 and CDR2 from the germline V gene are MNHNS and SASEGT. The CDR3 has 14 residues. V lost 2 bases and J 4 bases, leaving 9 bases between the germline ends. Here the CDR3 reads CASSEMAGNQPQHF. CDR3 nucleotide sequence: TGTGCCAGCAGTGAAATGGCAGGGAATCAGCCCCAGCATTTT.

The DNA for the CDR3 is TGTGCCACCCAGGGACAGAACAATTATGGCTACACCTTC. This translates into CATQGQNNYGYTF. This rearrangement joins TRBV19 to TRBJ1-2, with 7 bases identical to TRBD1. CDR1 is LNHDA, CDR2 SQIVND, per germline (reference sequence). The CDR3 sequence is 13 residues long. Trimming at V came to 10 bases and at J to 5 bases, leaving 10 bases not matched to a gene.

The CDR3 nucleotides are TGTGCCAGCAGTCTGGACAGGGGGGCCGGGGAGCTGTTTTTT. Amino acid sequence: CASSLDRGAGELFF. V gene TRBV6-5 combines with J gene TRBJ2-2, with 10 bases identical to TRBD1. The CDR3 spans 14 residues. J gave up 6 bases and V 5 bases, and 3 bases lay outside the gene matches. Germline CDR1 is MNHEY and CDR2 is SVGAGI.

This sequence joins TRBV10-3 and TRBJ2-5; TRBD2 matches at 7 bases. The CDR3 has 14 amino acids. From germline, CDR1 is ENHRY and CDR2 SYGVKD. The V segment lost 3 bases and the J segment 4 bases; nucleotides outside the gene matches: 5. CDR3 DNA: TGTGCCATCAGTGAAGGCGGGGGAGTAGAGACCCAGTACTTC. It yields the protein CAISEGGGVETQYF.

The V call is TRBV6-5, the J call TRBJ1-5; D might be TRBD1 (5 bases). The CDR3 totals 15 residues. Germline values: CDR1 MNHEY, CDR2 SVGAGI. V lost 8 bases and J lost 5, with 19 bases in between. The DNA for the CDR3 is TGTGCCAGCGGAAAGGGGTCACTCCTCGATCAGCCCCAGCATTTT. Translated, it gives CASGKGSLLDQPQHF.